Reported below is one T cell receptor beta chain. This sample is drawn from a study of regulatory T cells in long-lasting Graves disease. In the study overall: Those Graves' patients who were newly diagnosed had been on antithyroid drugs under 3 months.

In building TCR beta libraries, iRepertoire HTBI primers were used together with Arm-PCR of CDR3 regions. TCRdb reprocessed the multiplex PCR reads via MiXCR and lists one record per CDR3 protein. Altogether under 700,000 distinct CDR3 sequences are present, around 15% being singletons, with the ten largest covering 20% to 25%. The time point was: newly diagnosed GD, antithyroid drugs for less than 3 months. The TCR library was prepared using RNA isolated from PBMCs. These data also formed part of another study, on T cells in Graves' hyperthyroidism and ophthalmopathy. Turning to that study: Together with thyroid ultrasound, orbital computed tomography, serum thyroxine and TRAb, clinical symptoms were used for diagnoses.

The clonotype was recovered from a middle-aged woman with Graves disease. The source material was peripheral blood mononuclear cells (PBMCs), sampled at new diagnosis, from a patient treated with antithyroid drugs.

The CDR3 DNA sequence: TGTGCCAGTAGTAGACAGGAGAGCTCCTACGAGCAGTACTTC. Its protein is CASSRQESSYEQYF. V gene TRBV19 combines with J gene TRBJ2-7; D might be TRBD1 (6 bases). The germline gives CDR1 LNHDA, CDR2 SQIVND (reference sequence). This CDR3 is 14 amino acids long. The germline V and J ends were trimmed by 4 bases and 0 bases, with 10 bases remaining between them.